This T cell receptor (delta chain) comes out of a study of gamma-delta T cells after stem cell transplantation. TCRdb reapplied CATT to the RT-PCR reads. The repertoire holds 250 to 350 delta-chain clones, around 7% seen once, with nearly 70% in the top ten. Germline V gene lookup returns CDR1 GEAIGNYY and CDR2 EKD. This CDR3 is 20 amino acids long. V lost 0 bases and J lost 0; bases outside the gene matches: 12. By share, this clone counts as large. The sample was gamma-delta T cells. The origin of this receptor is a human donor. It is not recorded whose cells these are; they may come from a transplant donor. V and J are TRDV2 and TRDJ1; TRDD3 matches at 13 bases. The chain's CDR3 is CACDTVVLGDTSPYTDKLIF. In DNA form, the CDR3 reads TGTGCCTGTGACACCGTAGTACTGGGGGATACGTCACCTTACACCGATAAACTCATCTTT.